One sample yielded the 11 T cell receptor beta chains listed below, sequenced in a study of T cells in Graves' hyperthyroidism and ophthalmopathy. Amplified regions were TCR beta CDR3 sequences from RNA transcripts. Initially, a first-round RT-PCR of the TCR CDR3 employed the HTBI primer set. In TCRdb, the multiplex PCR reads were re-called with MiXCR into one record per CDR3 protein. The sample lists some 350,000 distinct CDR3 sequences, about 18% occurring once. Material: blood. These receptors came from a woman between 18 and 29 years old with Graves' hyperthyroidism.

This clonotype was seen at least ten times. This sequence joins TRBV2 and TRBJ2-7; D unclear. Trimming pared 8 bases from V and 5 bases from J, leaving 10 bases between. Germline-derived CDR1 and CDR2 are SNHLY and FYNNEI. The CDR3 is 11 residues long. The chain's CDR3 is CASLHSDEQYF. The CDR3 coding sequence is TGTGCCAGCTTGCATAGTGACGAGCAGTACTTC.

The chain has TRBV3-1 and TRBJ2-5, with D possibly being TRBD1 or TRBD2 (5 bases each). This CDR3 is 14 amino acids long. Germline V lookup: CDR1 LGHDT, CDR2 YNNKEL (reference sequence). Between the trimmed V and J ends, which lost 6 bases and 0 bases, there was a span of 11 bases. CDR3 sequence: CASRSGTNQETQYF. CDR3 bases: TGTGCCAGCAGGTCAGGGACGAACCAAGAGACCCAGTACTTC.

This clonotype was seen many times. CDR3 coding DNA: TGTGCCAGCAGTTACTCAGGGGGGATGATCTACGAGCAGTACTTC. Translating gives CASSYSGGMIYEQYF. The chain carries TRBV6-5 and TRBJ2-7; perhaps D is TRBD1 or TRBD2 (6 bases each). CDR1 and CDR2 (germline): MNHEY, SVGAGI. The CDR3 totals 15 residues. The ends were cut back, 0 bases at V and 3 bases at J, with 12 bases in the middle.

The chain is built from TRBV6-1 and TRBJ2-5; the match to TRBD1 covers 10 bases. J lost 11 bases, V lost 4 bases, and 13 bases had no gene match. CDR1 is MNHNS and CDR2 is SASEGT in the germline V gene. The CDR3 runs 15 residues. CDR3 region: CASSGWTGGEVLQYF. Written as DNA, the CDR3 is TGTGCCAGCAGTGGATGGACAGGGGGGGAGGTGTTACAGTACTTC.

This clonotype has only a few counts. In nucleotides, the CDR3 is TGTGCTAGTGGTTTGGCGGCGGGGAGCGCGAACACCGGGGAGCTGTTTTTT. Amino acid sequence: CASGLAAGSANTGELFF. The chain links TRBV12-5 to TRBJ2-2, with D maybe TRBD2 (6 bases). Trimming cost V 1 base and J 0 bases, with 12 bases left between them. Germline V lookup: CDR1 LGHNT, CDR2 FRNRAP. The CDR3 sequence is 17 residues long. The full variable domain, rest sourced from reference TRBV12-5 and TRBJ2-2, is DARVTQTPRHKVTEMGQEVTMRCQPILGHNTVFWYRQTMMQGLELLAYFRNRAPLDDSGMPKDRFSAEMPDATLATLKIQPSEPRDSAVYFCASGLAAGSANTGELFFGEGSRLTVL.

The chain uses TRBV27 and TRBJ2-5; D gene uncertain. This CDR3 is 15 amino acids long. Germline values: CDR1 MNHEY, CDR2 SMNVEV (reference sequence). V was cut by 5 bases and J by 10 bases, with 23 bases left in between. CDR3 loop: CASSPRMISPLGQYF. As DNA, the CDR3 is TGTGCCAGCAGTCCACGAATGATTTCCCCCCTTGGCCAGTACTTC.

The table lists this clonotype with a few counts. This rearrangement joins TRBV7-2 to TRBJ1-6; D unresolved. Trimming shortened V by 3 bases and J by 9 bases, and 9 bases separated the two germline ends. The CDR3 runs to 13 residues. Germline CDR1 is SGHTA and CDR2 is FQGNSA. The CDR3 reads CASSFAGRSPLHF. In nucleotides, the CDR3 is TGTGCCAGCAGCTTCGCCGGGCGTTCACCCCTCCACTTT.

This clonotype was counted many times. The rearrangement links TRBV6-5 to TRBJ1-1; D call uncertain. The V gene's germline CDR1 is MNHEY and CDR2 SVGAGI. The CDR3 covers 15 residues. V gave up 0 bases and J gave up 4 bases, with 12 bases separating them. The CDR3 here is CASSYSNPSLTEAFF. CDR3 in DNA: TGTGCCAGCAGTTACTCGAATCCCAGTCTCACTGAAGCTTTCTTT.

This clonotype was picked up many times. This chain links TRBV18 with TRBJ1-5; D gene uncertain. The CDR3 has 15 residues. Germline assignment: CDR1 KGHSH and CDR2 LQKENI. V lost 3 bases, J lost 4 bases, and 13 bases lay in between. The CDR3: CASSPGGLPNQPQHF. DNA of the CDR3: TGTGCCAGCTCACCGGGCGGGTTACCAAATCAGCCCCAGCATTTT.

In this sample, this clonotype turned up many times. This chain uses TRBV7-9 with TRBJ1-3, with D hard to call. Germline V gene lookup returns CDR1 SEHNR and CDR2 FQNEAQ (reference sequence). Trimming took off 1 base at V and 3 bases at J, with 13 bases between the two ends. This CDR3 is 16 amino acids long. The CDR3 reads CASSLDRNYVGNTIYF. The CDR3 DNA sequence: TGTGCCAGCAGCTTAGACAGAAACTACGTTGGAAACACCATATATTTT. Based on the CDR3 plus reference TRBV7-9 and TRBJ1-3, the full variable domain is DTGVSQNPRHKITKRGQNVTFRCDPISEHNRLYWYRQTLGQGPEFLTYFQNEAQLEKSRLLSDRFSAERPKGSFSTLEIQRTEQGDSAMYLCASSLDRNYVGNTIYFGEGSWLTVV.

A few counts support this clonotype. This chain links TRBV4-1 with TRBJ2-3; D is ambiguous. V was clipped by 1 base and J by 15 bases, with 17 bases between them. The CDR3 sequence is 13 residues long. CDR1 and CDR2 from the germline V gene are MGHRA and YSYEKL. CDR3 sequence reads: CASSQGWSARYYF. The CDR3 bases are TGCGCCAGCAGCCAAGGTTGGTCAGCTCGGTATTATTTT.